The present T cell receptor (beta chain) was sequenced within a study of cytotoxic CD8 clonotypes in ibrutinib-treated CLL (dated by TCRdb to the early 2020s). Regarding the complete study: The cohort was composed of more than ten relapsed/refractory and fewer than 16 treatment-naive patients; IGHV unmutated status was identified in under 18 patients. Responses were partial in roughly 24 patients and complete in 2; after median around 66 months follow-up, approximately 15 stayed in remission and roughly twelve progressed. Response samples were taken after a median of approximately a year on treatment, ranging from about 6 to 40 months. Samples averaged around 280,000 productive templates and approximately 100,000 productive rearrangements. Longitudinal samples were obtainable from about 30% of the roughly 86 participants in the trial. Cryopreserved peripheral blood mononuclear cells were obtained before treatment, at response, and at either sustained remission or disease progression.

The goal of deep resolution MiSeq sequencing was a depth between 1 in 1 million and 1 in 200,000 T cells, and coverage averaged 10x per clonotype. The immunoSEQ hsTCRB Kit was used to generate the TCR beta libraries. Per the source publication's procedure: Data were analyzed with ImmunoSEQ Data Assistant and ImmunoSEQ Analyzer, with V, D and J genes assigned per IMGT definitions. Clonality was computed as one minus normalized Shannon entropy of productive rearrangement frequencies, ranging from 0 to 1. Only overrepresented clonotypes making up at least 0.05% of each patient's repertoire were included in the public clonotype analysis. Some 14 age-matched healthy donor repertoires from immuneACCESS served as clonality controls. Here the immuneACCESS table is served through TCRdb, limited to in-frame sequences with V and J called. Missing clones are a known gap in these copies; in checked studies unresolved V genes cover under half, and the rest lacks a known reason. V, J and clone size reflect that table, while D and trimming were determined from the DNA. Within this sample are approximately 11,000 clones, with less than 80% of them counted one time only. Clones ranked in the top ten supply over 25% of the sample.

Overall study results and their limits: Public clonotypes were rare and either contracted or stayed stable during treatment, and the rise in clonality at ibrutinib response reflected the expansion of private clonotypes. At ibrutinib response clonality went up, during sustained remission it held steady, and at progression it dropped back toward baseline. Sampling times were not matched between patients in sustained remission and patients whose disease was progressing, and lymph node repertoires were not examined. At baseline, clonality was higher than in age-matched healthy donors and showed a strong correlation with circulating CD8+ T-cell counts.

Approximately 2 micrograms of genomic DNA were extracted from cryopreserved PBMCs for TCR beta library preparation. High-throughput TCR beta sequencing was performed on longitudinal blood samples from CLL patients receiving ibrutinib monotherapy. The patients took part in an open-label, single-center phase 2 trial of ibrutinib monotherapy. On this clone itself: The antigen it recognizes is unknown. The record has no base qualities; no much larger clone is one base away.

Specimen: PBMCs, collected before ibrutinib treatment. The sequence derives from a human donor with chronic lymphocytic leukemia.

Read as DNA, the sequence is TGTGCCAGCAGCGTAGGGGACAGGGGCGGTGGAAACACCATATATTTT. It specifies CASSVGDRGGGNTIYF. The V and J segments used are TRBV9 and TRBJ1-3, with TRBD1 matching 10 junction bases. For CDR1 and CDR2, the germline V gene lists SGDLS and YYNGEE. CDR3 length: 16 amino acids, cysteine to phenylalanine. Only the CDR3 region is kept as DNA, spanning 48 bases read in frame from base 1. Trimming removed 0 bases from V and 3 bases from J; the gene matches leave 3 bases unexplained.